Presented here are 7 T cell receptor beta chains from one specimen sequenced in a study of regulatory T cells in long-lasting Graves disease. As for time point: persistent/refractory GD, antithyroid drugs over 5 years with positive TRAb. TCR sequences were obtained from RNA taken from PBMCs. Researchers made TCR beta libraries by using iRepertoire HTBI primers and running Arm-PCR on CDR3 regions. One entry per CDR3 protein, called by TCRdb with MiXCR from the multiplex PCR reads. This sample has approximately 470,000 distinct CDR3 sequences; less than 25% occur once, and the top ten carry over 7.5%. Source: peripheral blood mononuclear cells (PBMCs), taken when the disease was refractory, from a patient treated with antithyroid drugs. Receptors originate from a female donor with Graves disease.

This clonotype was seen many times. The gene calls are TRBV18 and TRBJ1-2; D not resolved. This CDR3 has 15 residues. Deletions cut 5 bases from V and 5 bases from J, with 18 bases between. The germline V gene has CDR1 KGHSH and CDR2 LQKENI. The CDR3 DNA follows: TGTGCCAGCTCATCCGAGACACGTCCGGGGTATGGCTACACCTTC. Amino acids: CASSSETRPGYGYTF.

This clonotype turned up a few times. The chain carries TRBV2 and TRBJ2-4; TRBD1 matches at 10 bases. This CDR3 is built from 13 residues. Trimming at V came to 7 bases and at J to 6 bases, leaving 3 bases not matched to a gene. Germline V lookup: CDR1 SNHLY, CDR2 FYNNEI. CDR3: CASIGQGGNIQYF. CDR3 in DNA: TGTGCCAGCATAGGACAGGGGGGAAACATTCAGTACTTC.

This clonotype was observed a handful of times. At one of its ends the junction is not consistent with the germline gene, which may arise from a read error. CDR3 residues: CASSLVGDRSFIF. CDR3 nucleotide sequence: TGTGCCAGCAGCTTAGTTGGGGACAGAAGCTTTATTTTT. The genes are TRBV7-8 and TRBJ1-3; 7 bases align to TRBD1. CDR1 SGHVS and CDR2 FQNEAQ come from the germline V gene. The length of the CDR3 is 13 residues. The full variable domain, its missing parts supplied by reference TRBV7-8 and TRBJ1-3, is GAGVSQSPRYKVAKRGQDVALRCDPISGHVSLFWYQQALGQGPEFLTYFQNEAQLDKSGLPSDRFFAERPEGSVSTLKIQRTQQEDSAVYLCASSLVGDRSFIFGEGSWLTVV.

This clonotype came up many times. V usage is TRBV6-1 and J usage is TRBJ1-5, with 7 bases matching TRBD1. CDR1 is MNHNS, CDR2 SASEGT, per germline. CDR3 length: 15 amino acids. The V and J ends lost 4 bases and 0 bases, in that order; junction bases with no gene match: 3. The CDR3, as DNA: TGTGCCAGCAGTGGGACAGGTCATAGCAATCAGCCCCAGCATTTT. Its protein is CASSGTGHSNQPQHF.

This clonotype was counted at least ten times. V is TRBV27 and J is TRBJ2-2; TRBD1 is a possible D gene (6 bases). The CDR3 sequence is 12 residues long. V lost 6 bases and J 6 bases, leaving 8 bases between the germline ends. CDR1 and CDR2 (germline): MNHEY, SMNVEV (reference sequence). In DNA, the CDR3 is TGTGCCAGCAGGTGGACAGCCGGGGAGCTGTTTTTT. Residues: CASRWTAGELFF.

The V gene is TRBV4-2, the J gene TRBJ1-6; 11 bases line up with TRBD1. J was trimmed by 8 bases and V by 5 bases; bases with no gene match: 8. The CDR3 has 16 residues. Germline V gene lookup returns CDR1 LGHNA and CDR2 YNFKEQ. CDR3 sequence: CASSARTGGLDSPLHF. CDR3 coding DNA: TGTGCCAGCAGCGCCCGGACAGGGGGCCTCGATTCACCCCTCCACTTT.

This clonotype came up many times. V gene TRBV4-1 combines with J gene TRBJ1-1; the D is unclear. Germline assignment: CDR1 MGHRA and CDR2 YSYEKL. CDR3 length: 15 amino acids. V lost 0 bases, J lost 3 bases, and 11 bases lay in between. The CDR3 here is CASSQEVSRDTEAFF. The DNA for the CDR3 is TGCGCCAGCAGCCAAGAAGTATCGCGAGACACTGAAGCTTTCTTT.